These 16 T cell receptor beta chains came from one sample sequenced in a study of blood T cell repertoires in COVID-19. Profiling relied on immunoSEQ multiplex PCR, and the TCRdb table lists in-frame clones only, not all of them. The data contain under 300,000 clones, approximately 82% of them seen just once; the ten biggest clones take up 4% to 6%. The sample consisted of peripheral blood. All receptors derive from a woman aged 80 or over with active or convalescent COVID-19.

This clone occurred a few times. The CDR3 region has the DNA TGTGCCAGTAGTATAGCGTCTAGCGGGGTAGAGACCCAGTACTTC. The encoded protein is CASSIASSGVETQYF. The J gene is TRBJ2-5, the V gene TRBV19; 9 nucleotides align to TRBD2. V shed 1 base and J 4 bases; nucleotides not matched to a gene: 4. CDR3 length: 15 amino acids. Germline loops: CDR1 LNHDA, CDR2 SQIVND (reference sequence).

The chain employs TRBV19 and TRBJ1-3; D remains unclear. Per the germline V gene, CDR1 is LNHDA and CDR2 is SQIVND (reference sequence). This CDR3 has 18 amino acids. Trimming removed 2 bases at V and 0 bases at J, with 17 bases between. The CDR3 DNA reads TGTGCCAGTAGTATACGGCCCCACAGCCGGGGCTCTGGAAACACCATATATTTT. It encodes CASSIRPHSRGSGNTIYF.

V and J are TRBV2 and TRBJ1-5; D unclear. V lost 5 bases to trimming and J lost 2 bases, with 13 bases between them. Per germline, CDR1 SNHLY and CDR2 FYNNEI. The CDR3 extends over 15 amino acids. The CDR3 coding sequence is TGTGCCAGCAGTCTGCCGGGGAGGGGCAATCAGCCCCAGCATTTT. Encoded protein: CASSLPGRGNQPQHF.

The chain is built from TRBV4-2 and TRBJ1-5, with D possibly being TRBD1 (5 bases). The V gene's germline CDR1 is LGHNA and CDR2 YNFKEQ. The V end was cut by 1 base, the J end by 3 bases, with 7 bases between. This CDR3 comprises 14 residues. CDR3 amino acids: CASSQVGANQPQHF. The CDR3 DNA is TGTGCCAGCAGCCAAGTAGGGGCCAATCAGCCCCAGCATTTT.

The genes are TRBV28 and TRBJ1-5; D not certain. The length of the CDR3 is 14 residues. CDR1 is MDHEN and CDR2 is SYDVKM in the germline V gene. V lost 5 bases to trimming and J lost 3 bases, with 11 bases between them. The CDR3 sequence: CASSLVENNQPQHF. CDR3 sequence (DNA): TGTGCCAGCAGTCTAGTAGAGAACAATCAGCCCCAGCATTTT.

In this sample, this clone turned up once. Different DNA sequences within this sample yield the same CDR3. The CDR3 coding sequence is TGTGCCAGCAGTACCGGGACAGGGAATCAGCCCCAGCATTTT. Translating gives CASSTGTGNQPQHF. The rearrangement uses TRBV28 and TRBJ1-5; TRBD1 matches 9 bases. Germline V lookup: CDR1 MDHEN, CDR2 SYDVKM. J was trimmed by 4 bases and V by 5 bases; bases with no gene match: 3. The CDR3 runs 14 residues.

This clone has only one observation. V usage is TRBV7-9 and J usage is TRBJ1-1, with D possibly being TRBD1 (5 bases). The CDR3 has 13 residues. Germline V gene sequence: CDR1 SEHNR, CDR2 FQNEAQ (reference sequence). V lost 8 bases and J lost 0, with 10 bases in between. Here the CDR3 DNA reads TGTGCCAGCTTGGACACCCTGAACACTGAAGCTTTCTTT. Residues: CASLDTLNTEAFF.

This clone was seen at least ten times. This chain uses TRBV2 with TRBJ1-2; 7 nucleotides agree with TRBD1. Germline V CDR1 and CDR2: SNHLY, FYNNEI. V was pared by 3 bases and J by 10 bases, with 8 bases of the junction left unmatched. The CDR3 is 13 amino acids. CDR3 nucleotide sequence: TGTGCCAGCAGTGACGATAGGGGGCTTGTCTACACCTTC. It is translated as CASSDDRGLVYTF. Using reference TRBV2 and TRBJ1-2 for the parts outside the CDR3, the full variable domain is EPEVTQTPSHQVTQMGQEVILRCVPISNHLYFYWYRQILGQKVEFLVSFYNNEISEKSEIFDDQFSVERPDGSNFTLKIRSTKLEDSAMYFCASSDDRGLVYTFGSGTRLTVV.

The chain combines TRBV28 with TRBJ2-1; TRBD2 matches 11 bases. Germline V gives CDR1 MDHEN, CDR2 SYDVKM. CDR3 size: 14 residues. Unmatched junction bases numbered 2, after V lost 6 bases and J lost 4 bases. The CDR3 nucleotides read TGTGCCAGCAGGGGGACTAGCGGTTACAATGAGCAGTTCTTC. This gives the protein CASRGTSGYNEQFF. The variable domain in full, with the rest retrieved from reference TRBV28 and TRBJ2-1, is DVKVTQSSRYLVKRTGEKVFLECVQDMDHENMFWYRQDPGLGLRLIYFSYDVKMKEKGDIPEGYSVSREKKERFSLILESASTNQTSMYLCASRGTSGYNEQFFGPGTRLTVL.

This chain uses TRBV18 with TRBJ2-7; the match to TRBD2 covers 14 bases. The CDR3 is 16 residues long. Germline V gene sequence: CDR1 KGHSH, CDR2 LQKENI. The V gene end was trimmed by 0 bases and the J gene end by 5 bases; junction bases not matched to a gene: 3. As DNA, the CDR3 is TGTGCCAGCTCACCACCGGGACTAGCGGGAGTAAACGAGCAGTACTTC. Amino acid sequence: CASSPPGLAGVNEQYF.

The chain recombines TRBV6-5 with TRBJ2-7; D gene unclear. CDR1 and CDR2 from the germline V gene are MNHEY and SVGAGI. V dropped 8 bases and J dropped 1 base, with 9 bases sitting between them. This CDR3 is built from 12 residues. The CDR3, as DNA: TGTGCCAGCGACGGGTTATCCTACGAGCAGTACTTC. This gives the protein CASDGLSYEQYF.

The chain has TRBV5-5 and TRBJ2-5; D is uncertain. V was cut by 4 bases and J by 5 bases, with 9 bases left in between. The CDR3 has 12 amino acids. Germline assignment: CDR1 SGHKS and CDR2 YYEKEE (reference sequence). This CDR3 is CASSHPRETQYF. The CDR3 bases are TGTGCCAGCAGCCACCCCCGGGAGACCCAGTACTTC.

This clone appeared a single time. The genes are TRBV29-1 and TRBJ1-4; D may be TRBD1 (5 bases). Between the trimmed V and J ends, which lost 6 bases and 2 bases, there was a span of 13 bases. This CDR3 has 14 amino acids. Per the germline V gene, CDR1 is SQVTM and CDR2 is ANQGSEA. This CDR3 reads CSVTGQTTNEKLFF. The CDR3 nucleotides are TGCAGCGTAACAGGACAAACTACTAATGAAAAACTGTTTTTT. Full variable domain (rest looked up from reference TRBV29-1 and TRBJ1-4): SAVISQKPSRDICQRGTSLTIQCQVDSQVTMMFWYRQQPGQSLTLIATANQGSEATYESGFVIDKFPISRPNLTFSTLTVSNMSPEDSSIYLCSVTGQTTNEKLFFGSGTQLSVL.

The CDR3 DNA follows: TGTGCCAGCCGTGCGACTAGCGGGATTCATGAGCAGTTCTTC. It codes for CASRATSGIHEQFF. The chain combines TRBV6-4 with TRBJ2-1; 11 positions match TRBD2. The CDR3 has 14 residues. Germline trimming cut 8 bases from V and 8 bases from J; bases unmatched to any gene: 8. Germline V gene lookup returns CDR1 MRHNA and CDR2 SNTAGT.

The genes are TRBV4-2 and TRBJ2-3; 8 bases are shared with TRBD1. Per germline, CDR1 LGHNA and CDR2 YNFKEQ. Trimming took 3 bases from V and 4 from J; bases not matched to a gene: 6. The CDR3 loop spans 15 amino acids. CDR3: CASSQDKDRADTQYF. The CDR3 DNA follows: TGTGCCAGCAGCCAGGACAAGGACAGGGCAGATACGCAGTATTTT.

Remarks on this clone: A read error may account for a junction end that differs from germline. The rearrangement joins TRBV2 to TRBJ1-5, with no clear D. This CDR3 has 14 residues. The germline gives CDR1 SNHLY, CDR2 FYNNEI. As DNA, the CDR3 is TGTGCCAGCAGCGAAGGTACAGCTCCTCAGCCCCAGCATTTT. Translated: CASSEGTAPQPQHF.